Listed below are T cell receptor beta chains from one sample, sequenced in a study of tumor-infiltrating lymphocytes in primary liver carcinoma. Each CDR3 protein is one row after TCRdb ran MiXCR on the multiplex PCR reads. The repertoire consists of 330,000 or so distinct CDR3 sequences, with less than 75% occurring once and the leading ten covering roughly 6.5%. The sequenced sample was peripheral blood. Receptors were obtained from a man between 40 and 49 years old with primary liver carcinoma and hepatitis B virus infection. The CDR3 runs from the conserved cysteine through the conserved F or W. The D gene is left open where the match is weak. The size field is filled for only some rows; it gives once, few, many or a size class.

CDR3: CTISESGGLAKNIQYF
DNA: TGTACCATCAGTGAGTCGGGGGGGCTAGCCAAAAACATTCAGTACTTC
size: .
D: TRBD2
V: TRBV10-3
J: TRBJ2-4

CDR3: CASSRTGGADYGYTF
DNA: TGCGCCAGCAGCCGGACAGGGGGCGCCGACTATGGCTACACCTTC
size: .
D: TRBD1
V: TRBV4-1
J: TRBJ1-2

CDR3: CSFAPGGLSDTEAFF
DNA: TGCAGCTTTGCCCCTGGGGGGCTAAGTGACACTGAAGCCTTCTTT
size: .
D: .
V: TRBV29-1
J: TRBJ1-1

CDR3: CASSEPRANYGYTF
DNA: TGTGCCAGCAGTGAACCGAGAGCTAACTATGGCTACACCTTC
size: few
D: .
V: TRBV6-1
J: TRBJ1-2

CDR3: CVSSQPPQLYTDTQYF
DNA: TGTGTCAGCAGCCAACCCCCTCAACTTTACACAGATACGCAGTATTTT
size: .
D: .
V: TRBV14
J: TRBJ2-3

CDR3: CANSFGAAETQYF
DNA: TGTGCTAACAGCTTTGGGGCGGCGGAGACCCAGTACTTC
size: .
D: .
V: TRBV11-1
J: TRBJ2-5

CDR3: CASSSGTPTRQYF
DNA: TGTGCCAGCAGCTCCGGGACGCCCACAAGGCAGTACTTC
size: many
D: .
V: TRBV6-2/TRBV6-3
J: TRBJ2-7

CDR3: CSARLVGGNTIYF
DNA: TGCAGCGCCCGACTGGTGGGTGGAAACACCATATATTTT
size: .
D: .
V: TRBV29-1
J: TRBJ1-3

CDR3: CASSRPCLSYEQYF
DNA: TGTGCCAGCAGCCGCCCTTGTCTCTCCTACGAGCAGTACTTC
size: .
D: .
V: TRBV7-9
J: TRBJ2-7

CDR3: CASSSDRANYGYTF
DNA: TGCGCCAGCAGTTCGGATAGGGCCAACTATGGCTACACCTTC
size: .
D: .
V: TRBV5-1
J: TRBJ1-2

CDR3: CASTLTRGGRWSGELFF
DNA: TGTGCCAGCACCCTAACGAGGGGTGGGAGGTGGTCCGGGGAGCTGTTTTTT
size: many
D: .
V: TRBV11-2
J: TRBJ2-2

CDR3: CASSHSWRLAYEQYF
DNA: TGTGCCAGCAGCCATTCGTGGAGGCTAGCCTACGAGCAGTACTTC
size: many
D: .
V: TRBV12-3/TRBV12-4
J: TRBJ2-7

CDR3: CASSWLVGQNSYEQHF
DNA: TGTGCCAGCAGTTGGCTCGTGGGACAGAACTCCTACGAGCAGCACTTC
size: .
D: TRBD1
V: TRBV2
J: TRBJ2-7

CDR3: CASSLVTDQETQYF
DNA: TGTGCCAGCAGCTTAGTCACGGACCAAGAGACCCAGTACTTC
size: many
D: .
V: TRBV11-2
J: TRBJ2-5

CDR3: CAISDPTRGTDTQYF
DNA: TGTGCCATCAGTGATCCGACCCGGGGCACAGATACGCAGTATTTT
size: .
D: .
V: TRBV10-3
J: TRBJ2-3

CDR3: CASSQEIADTQYF
DNA: TGCGCCAGCAGCCAAGAGATTGCAGATACGCAGTATTTT
size: many
D: .
V: TRBV4-1
J: TRBJ2-3

CDR3: CSVVGQGVTYEQYF
DNA: TGCAGCGTTGTAGGGCAGGGGGTTACCTACGAGCAGTACTTC
size: many
D: TRBD1
V: TRBV29-1
J: TRBJ2-7

CDR3: CARSKGAGGMNTEAIF
DNA: TGTGCCAGAAGTAAAGGGGCAGGGGGAATGAACACTGAAGCTATCTTT
size: .
D: TRBD1
V: TRBV11-2
J: TRBJ1-1

CDR3: CASSLVVGLLTYEQYF
DNA: TGTGCCAGCAGTTTAGTTGTGGGACTACTTACCTACGAGCAGTACTTC
size: .
D: TRBD2
V: TRBV12-3/TRBV12-4
J: TRBJ2-7

CDR3: CAWSFGGASYERYF
DNA: TGTGCCTGGAGTTTCGGCGGGGCCTCCTACGAGCGGTACTTC
size: .
D: .
V: TRBV30
J: TRBJ2-7

CDR3: CASSTNVAAQETRYF
DNA: TGTGCCAGCAGTACTAATGTAGCGGCCCAAGAGACCCGGTACTTC
size: .
D: .
V: TRBV6-5
J: TRBJ2-5

CDR3: CSARTSDYEQCF
DNA: TGCAGTGCTAGAACTAGCGACTACGAGCAGTGCTTC
size: .
D: TRBD2
V: TRBV20-1
J: TRBJ2-7

CDR3: CASTERGETQYF
DNA: TGTGCCAGCACAGAGAGAGGGGAGACCCAGTACTTC
size: many
D: .
V: TRBV6-5
J: TRBJ2-5